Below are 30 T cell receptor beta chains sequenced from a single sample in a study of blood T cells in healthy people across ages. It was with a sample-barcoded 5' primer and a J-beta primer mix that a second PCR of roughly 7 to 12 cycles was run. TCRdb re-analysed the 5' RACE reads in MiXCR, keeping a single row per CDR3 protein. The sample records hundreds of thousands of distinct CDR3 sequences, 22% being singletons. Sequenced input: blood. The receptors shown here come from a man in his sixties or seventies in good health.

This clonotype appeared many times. In nucleotides, the CDR3 is TGTGCCAGCAGCTCGGCGGACAGGTGGTATGGCTACACCTTC. This translates into CASSSADRWYGYTF. The J gene is TRBJ1-2, the V gene TRBV5-6, with 7 bases lining up with TRBD1. After removal of 3 bases from V and 5 bases from J, the junction contained 7 bases not matched to a gene. The CDR3 covers 14 residues. Germline V gene lookup returns CDR1 SGHDT and CDR2 YYEEEE.

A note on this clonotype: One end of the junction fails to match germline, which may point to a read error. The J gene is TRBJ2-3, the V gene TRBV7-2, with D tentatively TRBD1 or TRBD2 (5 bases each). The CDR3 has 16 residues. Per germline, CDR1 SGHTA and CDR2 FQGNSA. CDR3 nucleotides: TGTGCCAGCAGCAACCATCCGGGACGAACGCAAGAGACCCAGTACTTT. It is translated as CASSNHPGRTQETQYF.

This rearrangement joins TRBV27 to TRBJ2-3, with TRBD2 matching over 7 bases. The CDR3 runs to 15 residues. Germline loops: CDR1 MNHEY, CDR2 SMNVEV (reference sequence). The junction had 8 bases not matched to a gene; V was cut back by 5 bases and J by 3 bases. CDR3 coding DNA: TGTGCCAGCAGTAATAAAGCGGGACGTACAGATACGCAGTATTTT. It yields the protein CASSNKAGRTDTQYF.

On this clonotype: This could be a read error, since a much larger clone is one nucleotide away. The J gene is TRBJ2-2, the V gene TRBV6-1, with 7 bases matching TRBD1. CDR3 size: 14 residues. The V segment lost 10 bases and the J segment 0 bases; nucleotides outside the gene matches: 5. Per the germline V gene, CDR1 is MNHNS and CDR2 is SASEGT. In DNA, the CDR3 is TGTGCCATCAGAGGGACAGCGAACACCGGGGAGCTGTTTTTT. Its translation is CAIRGTANTGELFF.

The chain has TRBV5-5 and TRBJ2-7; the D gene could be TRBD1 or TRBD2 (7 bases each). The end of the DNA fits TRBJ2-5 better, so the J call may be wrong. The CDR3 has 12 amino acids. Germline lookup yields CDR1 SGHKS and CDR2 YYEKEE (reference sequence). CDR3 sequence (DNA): TGTGCCAGCAACCAGGGGGGGGAGACCCAGTACTTC. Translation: CASNQGGETQYF.

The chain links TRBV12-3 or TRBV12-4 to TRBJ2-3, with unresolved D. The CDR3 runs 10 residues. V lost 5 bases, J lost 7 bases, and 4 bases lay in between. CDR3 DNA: TGTGCCAGCAGTACGAATACGCAGTATTTT. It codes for CASSTNTQYF.

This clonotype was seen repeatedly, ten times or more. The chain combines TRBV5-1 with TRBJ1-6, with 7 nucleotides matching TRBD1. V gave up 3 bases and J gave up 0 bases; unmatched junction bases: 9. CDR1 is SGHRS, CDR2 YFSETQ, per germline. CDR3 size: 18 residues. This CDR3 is CASSSDREKISYNSPLHF. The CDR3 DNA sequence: TGCGCCAGCAGCTCCGACAGGGAAAAGATCTCCTATAATTCACCCCTCCACTTT.

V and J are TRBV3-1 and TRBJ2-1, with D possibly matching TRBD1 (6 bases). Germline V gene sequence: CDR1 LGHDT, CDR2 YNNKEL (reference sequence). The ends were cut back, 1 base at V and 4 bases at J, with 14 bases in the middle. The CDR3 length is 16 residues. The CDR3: CASSQVVGAVYNEQFF. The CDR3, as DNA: TGTGCCAGCAGCCAAGTGGTGGGGGCGGTGTACAATGAGCAGTTCTTC.

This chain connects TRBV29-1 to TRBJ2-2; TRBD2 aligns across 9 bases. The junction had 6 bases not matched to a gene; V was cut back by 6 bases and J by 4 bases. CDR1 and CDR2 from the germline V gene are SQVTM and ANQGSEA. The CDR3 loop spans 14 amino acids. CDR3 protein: CSVPGLASTGELFF. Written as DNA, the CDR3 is TGCAGCGTCCCGGGACTAGCATCCACCGGGGAGCTGTTTTTT.

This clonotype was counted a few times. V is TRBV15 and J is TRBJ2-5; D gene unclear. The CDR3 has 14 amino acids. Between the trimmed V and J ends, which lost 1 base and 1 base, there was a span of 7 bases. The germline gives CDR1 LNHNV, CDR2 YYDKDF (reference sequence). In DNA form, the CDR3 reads TGTGCCACCAGCAGAGTGGCGGTCCAAGAGACCCAGTACTTC. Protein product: CATSRVAVQETQYF.

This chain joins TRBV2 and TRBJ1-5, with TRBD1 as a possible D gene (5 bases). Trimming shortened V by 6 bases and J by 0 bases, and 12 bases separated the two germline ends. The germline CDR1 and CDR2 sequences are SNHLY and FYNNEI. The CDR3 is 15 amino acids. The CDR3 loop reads CASRRDGTSNQPQHF. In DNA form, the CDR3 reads TGTGCCAGCAGGAGGGACGGGACTAGCAATCAGCCCCAGCATTTT.

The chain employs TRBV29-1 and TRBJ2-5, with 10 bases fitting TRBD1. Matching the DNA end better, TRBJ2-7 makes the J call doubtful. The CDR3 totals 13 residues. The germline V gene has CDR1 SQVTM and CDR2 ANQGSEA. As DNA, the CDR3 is TGCAGCGCAACGGGACAGGGGTCCTACGAGCAGTACTTC. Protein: CSATGQGSYEQYF.

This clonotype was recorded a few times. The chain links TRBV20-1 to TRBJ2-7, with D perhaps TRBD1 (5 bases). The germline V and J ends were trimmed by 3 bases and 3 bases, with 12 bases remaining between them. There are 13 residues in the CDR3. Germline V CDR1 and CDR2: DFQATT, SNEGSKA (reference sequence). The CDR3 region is CSASRDFGYEQYF. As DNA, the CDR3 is TGCAGTGCTAGCAGGGATTTTGGCTACGAGCAGTACTTC.

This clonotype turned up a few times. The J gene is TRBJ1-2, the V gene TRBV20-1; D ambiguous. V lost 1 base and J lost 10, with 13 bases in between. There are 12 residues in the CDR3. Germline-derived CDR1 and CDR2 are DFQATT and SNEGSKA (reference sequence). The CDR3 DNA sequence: TGCAGTGCTAGAGGAGGGAGGAGGGCCTACACCTTC. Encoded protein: CSARGGRRAYTF.

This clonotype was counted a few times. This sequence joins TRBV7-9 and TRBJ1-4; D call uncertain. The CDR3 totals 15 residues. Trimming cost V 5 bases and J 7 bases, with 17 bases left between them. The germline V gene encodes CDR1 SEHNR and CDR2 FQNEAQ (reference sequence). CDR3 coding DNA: TGTGCCAGCAGCCCCCCCCTGGCCGGGTCTGAAAAACTGTTTTTT. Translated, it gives CASSPPLAGSEKLFF.

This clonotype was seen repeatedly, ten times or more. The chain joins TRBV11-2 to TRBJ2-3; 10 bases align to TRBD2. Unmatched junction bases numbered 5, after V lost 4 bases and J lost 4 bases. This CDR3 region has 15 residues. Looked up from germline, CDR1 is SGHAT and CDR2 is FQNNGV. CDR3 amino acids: CASSSPGLASDTQYF. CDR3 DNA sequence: TGTGCCAGCAGCTCCCCGGGACTAGCGTCAGATACGCAGTATTTT.

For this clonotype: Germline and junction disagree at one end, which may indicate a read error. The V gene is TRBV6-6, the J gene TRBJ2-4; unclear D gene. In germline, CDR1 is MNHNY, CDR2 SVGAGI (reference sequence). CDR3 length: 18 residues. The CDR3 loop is CASSYSTPRYIAKNIQHF. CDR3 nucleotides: TGTGCCAGCAGTTACTCGACCCCTAGGTATATAGCCAAAAACATTCAGCACTTC.

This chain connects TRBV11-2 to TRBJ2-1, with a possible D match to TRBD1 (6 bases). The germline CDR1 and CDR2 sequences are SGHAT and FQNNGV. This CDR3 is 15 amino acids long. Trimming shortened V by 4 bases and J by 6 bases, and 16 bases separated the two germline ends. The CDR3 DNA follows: TGTGCCAGCAGCTCAGACAGGACGAGGGGCAATGAGCAGTTCTTC. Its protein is CASSSDRTRGNEQFF.

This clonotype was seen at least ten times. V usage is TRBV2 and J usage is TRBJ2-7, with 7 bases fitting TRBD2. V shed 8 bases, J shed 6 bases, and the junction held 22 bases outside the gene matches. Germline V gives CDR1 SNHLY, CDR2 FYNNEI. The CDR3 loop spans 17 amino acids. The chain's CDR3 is CASGRSGGISSSGEQYF. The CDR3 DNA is TGTGCCAGCGGACGATCGGGGGGTATCTCATCTTCGGGCGAGCAGTACTTC.

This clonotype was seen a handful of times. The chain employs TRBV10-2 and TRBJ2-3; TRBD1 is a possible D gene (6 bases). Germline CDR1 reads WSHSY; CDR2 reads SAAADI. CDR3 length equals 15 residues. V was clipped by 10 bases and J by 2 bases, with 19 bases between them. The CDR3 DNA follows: TGCGCCACCTTAGGACAGACCAGTACCACAGATACGCAGTATTTT. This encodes CATLGQTSTTDTQYF.

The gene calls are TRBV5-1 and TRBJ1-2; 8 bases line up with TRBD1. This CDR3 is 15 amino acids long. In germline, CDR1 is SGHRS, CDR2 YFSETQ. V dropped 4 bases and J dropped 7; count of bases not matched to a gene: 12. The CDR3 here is CASSMSQGVDGGYTF. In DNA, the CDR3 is TGCGCCAGCAGCATGTCACAGGGGGTCGATGGTGGCTACACCTTC.

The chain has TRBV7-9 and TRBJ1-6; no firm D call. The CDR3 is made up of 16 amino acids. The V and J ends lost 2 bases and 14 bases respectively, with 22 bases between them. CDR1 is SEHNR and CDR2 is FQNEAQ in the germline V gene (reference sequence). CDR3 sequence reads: CASSLCRPVGMFTLHF. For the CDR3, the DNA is TGTGCCAGCAGCTTATGCCGTCCAGTAGGAATGTTCACCCTCCACTTT.

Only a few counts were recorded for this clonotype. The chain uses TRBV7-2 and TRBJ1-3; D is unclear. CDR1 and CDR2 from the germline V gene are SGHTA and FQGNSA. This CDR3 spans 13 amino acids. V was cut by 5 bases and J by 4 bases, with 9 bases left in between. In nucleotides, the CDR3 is TGTGCCAGCAGCCAGACCCGAGGAAACACCATATATTTT. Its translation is CASSQTRGNTIYF.

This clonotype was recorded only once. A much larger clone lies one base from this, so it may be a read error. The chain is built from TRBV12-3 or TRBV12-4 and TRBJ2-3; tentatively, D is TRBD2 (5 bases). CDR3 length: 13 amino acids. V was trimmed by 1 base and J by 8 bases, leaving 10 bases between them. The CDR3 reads CASSLVSRGTQYF. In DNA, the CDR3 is TGTGCCAGCAGTTTAGTGAGCCGGGGTACGCAGTATTTT.

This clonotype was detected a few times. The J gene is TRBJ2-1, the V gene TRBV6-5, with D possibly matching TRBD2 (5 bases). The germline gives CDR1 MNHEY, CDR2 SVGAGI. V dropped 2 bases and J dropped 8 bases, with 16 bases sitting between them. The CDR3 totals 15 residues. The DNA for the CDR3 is TGTGCCAGCAGTTACCCCGGACTGGCTAGGGATGAGCAGTTCTTC. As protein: CASSYPGLARDEQFF.

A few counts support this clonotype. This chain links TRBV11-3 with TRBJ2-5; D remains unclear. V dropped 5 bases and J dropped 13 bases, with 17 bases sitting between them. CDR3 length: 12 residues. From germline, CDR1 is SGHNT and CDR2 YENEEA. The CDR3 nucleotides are TGTGCCAGCAGCCACCAGCCCTATTATCGGTACTTC. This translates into CASSHQPYYRYF.

The CDR3 DNA reads as TGTGCCAGCAGCTTAGCGGCCCTTGGAGGCTACACCTTC. Its protein product is CASSLAALGGYTF. The genes are TRBV11-2 and TRBJ1-2; the D is unclear. CDR1 and CDR2 (germline): SGHAT, FQNNGV. Deletions cut 1 base from V and 8 bases from J, with 11 bases between. CDR3 length equals 13 residues. The full variable domain, in which reference TRBV11-2 and TRBJ1-2 provide the parts outside the CDR3, is EAGVAQSPRYKIIEKRQSVAFWCNPISGHATLYWYQQILGQGPKLLIQFQNNGVVDDSQLPKDRFSAERLKGVDSTLKIQPAKLEDSAVYLCASSLAALGGYTFGSGTRLTVV.

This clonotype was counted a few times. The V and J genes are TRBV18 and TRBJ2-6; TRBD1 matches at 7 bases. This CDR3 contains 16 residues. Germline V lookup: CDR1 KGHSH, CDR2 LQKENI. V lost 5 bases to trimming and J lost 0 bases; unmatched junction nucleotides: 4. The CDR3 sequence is CASSIRQGSGANVLTF. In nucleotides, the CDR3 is TGTGCCAGCTCAATTAGACAGGGCTCTGGGGCCAACGTCCTGACTTTC. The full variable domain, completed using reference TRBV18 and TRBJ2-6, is NAGVMQNPRHLVRRRGQEARLRCSPMKGHSHVYWYRQLPEEGLKFMVYLQKENIIDESGMPKERFSAEFPKEGPSILRIQQVVRGDSAAYFCASSIRQGSGANVLTFGAGSRLTVL.

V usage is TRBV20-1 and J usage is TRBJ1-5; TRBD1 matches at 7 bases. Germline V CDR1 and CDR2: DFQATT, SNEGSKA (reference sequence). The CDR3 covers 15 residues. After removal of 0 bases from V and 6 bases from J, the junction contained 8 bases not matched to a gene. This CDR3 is CSARDARQGSQPQHF. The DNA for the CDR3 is TGCAGTGCTAGAGACGCGAGACAGGGTTCTCAGCCCCAGCATTTT.

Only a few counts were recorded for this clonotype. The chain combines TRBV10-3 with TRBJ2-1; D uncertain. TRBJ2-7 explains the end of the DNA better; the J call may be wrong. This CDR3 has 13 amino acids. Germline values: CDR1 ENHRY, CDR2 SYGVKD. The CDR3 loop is CAISGELSYEQYV. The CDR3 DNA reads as TGTGCCATCAGTGGGGAACTCTCCTACGAGCAGTACGTC.